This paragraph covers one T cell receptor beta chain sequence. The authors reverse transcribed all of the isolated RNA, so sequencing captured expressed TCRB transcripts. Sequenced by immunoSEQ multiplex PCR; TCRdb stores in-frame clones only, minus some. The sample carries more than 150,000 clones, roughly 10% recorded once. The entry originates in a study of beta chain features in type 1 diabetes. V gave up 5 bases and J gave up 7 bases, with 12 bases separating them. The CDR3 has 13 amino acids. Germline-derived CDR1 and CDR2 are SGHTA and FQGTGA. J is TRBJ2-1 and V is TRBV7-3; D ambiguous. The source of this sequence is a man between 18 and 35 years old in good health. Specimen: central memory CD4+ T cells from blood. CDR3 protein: CASSLWALNEQFF. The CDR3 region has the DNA TGTGCCAGCAGCCTCTGGGCTTTAAATGAGCAGTTCTTC.